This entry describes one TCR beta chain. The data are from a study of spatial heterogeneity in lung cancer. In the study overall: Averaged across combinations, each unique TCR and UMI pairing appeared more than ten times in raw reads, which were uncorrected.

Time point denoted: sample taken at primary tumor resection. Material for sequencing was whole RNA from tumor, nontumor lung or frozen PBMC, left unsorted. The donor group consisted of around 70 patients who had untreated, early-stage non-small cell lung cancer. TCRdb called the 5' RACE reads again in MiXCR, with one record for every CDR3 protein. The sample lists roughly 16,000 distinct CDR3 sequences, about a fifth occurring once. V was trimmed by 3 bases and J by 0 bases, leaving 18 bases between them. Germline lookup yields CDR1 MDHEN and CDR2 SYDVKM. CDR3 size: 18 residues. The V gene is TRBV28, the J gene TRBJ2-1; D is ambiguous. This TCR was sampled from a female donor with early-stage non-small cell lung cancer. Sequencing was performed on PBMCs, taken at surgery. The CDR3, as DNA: TGTGCCAGCAGTTTTCCAGTTGTTTCGGCAACCTCCTACAATGAGCAGTTCTTC. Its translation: CASSFPVVSATSYNEQFF.